What follows are 6 T cell receptor beta chains derived from one specimen sequenced in a study of CXCR3-negative and CXCR3-positive naive CD8 T cells. Preparation of TRB cDNA libraries relied on 5' RACE carrying UMI labels. TCRdb reprocessed the 5' RACE reads, with one entry per CDR3 protein and no DNA. The specimen's table records thousands of distinct CDR3 sequences. Sequencing was carried out using naive CXCR3- CD8+ T cells from blood. Subset indicated: CD45RO-CCR7+CD27+CD95- naive CD8+ T cells lacking CXCR3 (TNR3-). The origin of the receptors is a human donor in good health. Some clones in this sample may be carry-over from other donors' samples.

This clonotype is deemed medium-sized by its frequency. The chain carries TRBV29-1 and TRBJ2-7; the TCRdb call, TRBD2, lacks DNA for checking. CDR3 length: 13 residues. Per the germline V gene, CDR1 is SQVTM and CDR2 is ANQGSEA. The CDR3 loop reads CSFTSGRRDEQYF.

V usage is TRBV28 and J usage is TRBJ2-7. CDR3 size: 12 residues. In germline, CDR1 is MDHEN, CDR2 SYDVKM. The CDR3 sequence is CASSFVMDPLYF.

The genes are TRBV29-1 and TRBJ2-1. The CDR3 contains 13 residues. Germline V gene sequence: CDR1 SQVTM, CDR2 ANQGSEA. The CDR3: CSVEVGLGSEQFF.

J is TRBJ2-2 and V is TRBV19; TCRdb proposes TRBD2, but this gene call is untestable without DNA. The CDR3 extends over 17 amino acids. Germline V gives CDR1 LNHDA, CDR2 SQIVND (reference sequence). The CDR3: CASSTKYPSGSPGELFF.

The chain links TRBV4-3 to TRBJ1-2; TCRdb reports TRBD1, a call that lacks DNA to check it against. Per germline, CDR1 LGHNA and CDR2 YSLEER. This CDR3 has 13 amino acids. CDR3 amino acids: CASSQDQGYGYTF.

By frequency, this clonotype registers medium-sized (0.01 to 0.1%). V is TRBV29-1 and J is TRBJ1-1. The CDR3 runs to 13 residues. Germline V gene lookup returns CDR1 SQVTM and CDR2 ANQGSEA. CDR3 protein: CSAEQTSGSEAFF.